This entry lists 18 T cell receptor beta chains sequenced from one sample in a study of blood T cells in healthy people across ages. Alongside a J-beta primer mix, a sample-barcoded 5' primer served in a second PCR lasting about 7 to 12 cycles. Each CDR3 protein gets one entry after TCRdb re-called the 5' RACE reads with MiXCR. The sample includes approximately 320,000 distinct CDR3 sequences, 25% to 30% of them seen just once. Input material: blood. Receptors originate from a woman between 65 and 79 years old in good health.

In this sample, this clonotype turned up a few times. The V and J genes are TRBV24-1 and TRBJ2-5; D is possibly TRBD2 (6 bases). The J call may be wrong; the DNA end is better matched by TRBJ2-1. Germline values: CDR1 KGHDR, CDR2 SFDVKD. This CDR3 region has 12 residues. CDR3 residues: CATSGRAGEQFF. DNA for the CDR3: TGTGCCACCAGTGGGAGGGCGGGCGAGCAGTTCTTC.

This clonotype came up a few times. This chain uses TRBV20-1 with TRBJ2-1; TRBD2 might be the D (5 bases). CDR3 length: 13 residues. Trimming cost V 3 bases and J 2 bases, with 8 bases left between them. The germline gives CDR1 DFQATT, CDR2 SNEGSKA (reference sequence). This chain's CDR3 is CSARPGTYNEQFF. CDR3 sequence (DNA): TGCAGTGCTAGGCCGGGAACCTACAATGAGCAGTTCTTC.

This chain joins TRBV28 and TRBJ2-7; possibly TRBD2 for D (5 bases). Germline assignment: CDR1 MDHEN and CDR2 SYDVKM. The CDR3 runs to 11 residues. Trimming shortened V by 6 bases and J by 6 bases, and 9 bases separated the two germline ends. The CDR3 is CASRLRVEQYF. Written as DNA, the CDR3 is TGTGCCAGCAGGCTGAGGGTCGAGCAGTACTTC.

The sample holds one count of this clonotype. The rearrangement links TRBV7-9 to TRBJ1-2, with 8 bases aligning to TRBD1. The CDR3 runs 14 residues. J lost 4 bases, V lost 3 bases, and 4 bases had no gene match. Germline V gives CDR1 SEHNR, CDR2 FQNEAQ (reference sequence). The CDR3 reads CASSLGQDPYGYTF. DNA of the CDR3: TGTGCCAGCAGCTTGGGACAGGACCCCTATGGCTACACCTTC.

The chain links TRBV7-8 to TRBJ1-4; D gene uncertain. The germline V and J ends were trimmed by 11 bases and 4 bases, with 20 bases remaining between them. The CDR3 is 15 residues long. CDR1 and CDR2 from the germline V gene are SGHVS and FQNEAQ. The CDR3 loop is CAGTSGTVFNEKLFF. The DNA of the CDR3 is TGTGCCGGCACCTCCGGAACAGTCTTTAATGAAAAACTGTTTTTT.

The V gene is TRBV27, the J gene TRBJ2-1; 10 positions agree with TRBD2. Germline CDR1 MNHEY, CDR2 SMNVEV (reference sequence). The CDR3 runs to 14 residues. V gave up 6 bases and J gave up 6 bases; unmatched junction bases: 5. The DNA of the CDR3 is TGTGCCAGCAGAGAGCGGGAGGGACGCAATGAGCAGTTCTTC. Amino acids: CASREREGRNEQFF.

Concerning this clonotype: The junction departs from the called germline gene at one end, perhaps through a read error. J is TRBJ2-7 and V is TRBV28; 13 bases fit TRBD2. CDR3 size: 17 residues. Germline V gene lookup returns CDR1 MDHEN and CDR2 SYDVKM. The CDR3 sequence is CASSSGTSGNPSQWGQF. The DNA of the CDR3 is TGTGCCAGCAGTTCCGGGACTAGCGGGAACCCTAGTCAATGGGGTCAATTC.

The V call is TRBV2, the J call TRBJ2-2; no clear D gene. The CDR3 sequence is 13 residues long. Germline CDR1 is SNHLY and CDR2 is FYNNEI. Trimming shortened V by 4 bases and J by 3 bases, and 6 bases separated the two germline ends. CDR3 sequence reads: CASSAGYTGELFF. The CDR3 nucleotides read TGTGCCAGCAGTGCCGGGTACACCGGGGAGCTGTTTTTT.

This clonotype has just a few counts. The chain uses TRBV2 and TRBJ2-1; 9 bases agree with TRBD2. V lost 3 bases and J lost 7; bases outside the gene matches: 4. The V gene's germline CDR1 is SNHLY and CDR2 FYNNEI. The CDR3 is 14 residues long. The CDR3 DNA is TGTGCCAGCAGTGAGCGGGAGGGCCGTAATGAGCAGTTCTTC. It specifies CASSEREGRNEQFF.

A remark on this clonotype: Given a much more abundant clone one base away, this may be a read error. V gene TRBV28 combines with J gene TRBJ1-1, with D unresolved. The V gene's germline CDR1 is MDHEN and CDR2 SYDVKM. This CDR3 spans 14 amino acids. Here the CDR3 DNA reads TGTGCCAGCAGTTTTCGGGTTGAGCGGACTGGAGCTTTCTTT. The encoded protein is CASSFRVERTGAFF. Complete variable domain (other parts from reference TRBV28 and TRBJ1-1): DVKVTQSSRYLVKRTGEKVFLECVQDMDHENMFWYRQDPGLGLRLIYFSYDVKMKEKGDIPEGYSVSREKKERFSLILESASTNQTSMYLCASSFRVERTGAFFGQGTRLTVV.

This clonotype has a handful of counts. A much more abundant neighbour one base away suggests this may be a read error. The V call is TRBV7-2, the J call TRBJ2-1, with D perhaps TRBD1 or TRBD2 (5 bases each). This CDR3 is 15 amino acids long. Germline V gene lookup returns CDR1 SGHTA and CDR2 FQGNSA. The CDR3 protein is CASSLARGGSNKQFF. In nucleotides, the CDR3 is TGTGCCAGCAGCTTGGCCCGTGGGGGTTCCAATAAGCAGTTCTTC.

Written as DNA, the CDR3 is TGTGCCAGCGGCGGGAGGAGGGACATTCAGTACTTC. Encoded protein: CASGGRRDIQYF. The genes are TRBV2 and TRBJ2-4; 8 positions match TRBD2. CDR1 SNHLY and CDR2 FYNNEI come from the germline V gene. The CDR3 length is 12 residues. With V trimmed by 8 bases and J by 8 bases, 5 bases remained unmatched. The whole variable domain, remainder taken from reference TRBV2 and TRBJ2-4, is EPEVTQTPSHQVTQMGQEVILRCVPISNHLYFYWYRQILGQKVEFLVSFYNNEISEKSEIFDDQFSVERPDGSNFTLKIRSTKLEDSAMYFCASGGRRDIQYFGAGTRLSVL.

The V gene is TRBV28, the J gene TRBJ2-7; 7 nucleotides align to TRBD2. The CDR3 has 15 residues. Trimming removed 4 bases from V and 3 bases from J; junction bases left unmatched: 9. Germline lookup yields CDR1 MDHEN and CDR2 SYDVKM. In DNA, the CDR3 is TGTGCCAGCAGTTCGCGGGGGAGTGGGGTCTACGAGCAGTACTTC. Residues: CASSSRGSGVYEQYF. The entire variable domain, with the rest obtained from reference TRBV28 and TRBJ2-7, is as follows: DVKVTQSSRYLVKRTGEKVFLECVQDMDHENMFWYRQDPGLGLRLIYFSYDVKMKEKGDIPEGYSVSREKKERFSLILESASTNQTSMYLCASSSRGSGVYEQYFGPGTRLTVT.

This clonotype came up a few times. The chain combines TRBV5-1 with TRBJ2-7, with a possible D match to TRBD2 (6 bases). The CDR3 is 15 residues long. Trimming left V 4 bases short and J 4 bases short, with 18 bases between. The germline gives CDR1 SGHRS, CDR2 YFSETQ. The CDR3 loop is CASSILSGADYEQYF. The CDR3 DNA is TGCGCCAGCAGCATCCTTTCGGGAGCGGATTACGAGCAGTACTTC.

This clonotype was counted many times. The gene calls are TRBV28 and TRBJ2-7; D gene uncertain. The V end lost 6 bases, the J end lost 1 base, and 10 bases lay between the germline ends. Germline V gene sequence: CDR1 MDHEN, CDR2 SYDVKM. CDR3 size: 13 residues. The CDR3 DNA follows: TGTGCCAGCAGCCCAATCGAGTCCTACGAGCAGTACTTC. Translating it yields CASSPIESYEQYF.

The rearrangement uses TRBV29-1 and TRBJ2-3, with TRBD2 as a possible D gene (5 bases). Germline CDR1 SQVTM, CDR2 ANQGSEA. The CDR3 contains 12 residues. V lost 5 bases and J 4 bases, leaving 10 bases between the germline ends. CDR3 sequence: CSVRAVADTQYF. DNA of the CDR3: TGCAGCGTTCGAGCGGTAGCAGATACGCAGTATTTT.

This clonotype occurred a few times. The rearrangement uses TRBV4-2 and TRBJ2-7; TRBD1 aligns across 9 bases. Germline CDR1 reads LGHNA; CDR2 reads YNFKEQ. The V and J ends lost 4 bases and 5 bases, in that order; junction bases with no gene match: 18. This CDR3 has 18 amino acids. The CDR3 reads CASSLLGQGFLNEDEQYF. For the CDR3, the DNA is TGTGCCAGCAGCCTTTTGGGACAGGGTTTTTTAAACGAGGACGAGCAGTACTTC.

The chain employs TRBV2 and TRBJ1-5; no reliable D call. The CDR3 extends over 14 amino acids. Trimming took 6 bases from V and 2 from J, leaving 11 bases between them. Per germline, CDR1 SNHLY and CDR2 FYNNEI. In DNA form, the CDR3 reads TGTGCCAGCAGGGGCTATCAGGGCAATCAGCCCCAGCATTTT. Translated, it gives CASRGYQGNQPQHF. The complete variable domain, with remaining parts taken from reference TRBV2 and TRBJ1-5, reads EPEVTQTPSHQVTQMGQEVILRCVPISNHLYFYWYRQILGQKVEFLVSFYNNEISEKSEIFDDQFSVERPDGSNFTLKIRSTKLEDSAMYFCASRGYQGNQPQHFGDGTRLSIL.